The subject of this entry is one T cell receptor beta chain. This CDR3 region has 12 residues. Germline loops: CDR1 SGHTA, CDR2 FQGNSA. V was cut by 4 bases and J by 0 bases, with 3 bases left in between. The source of the sample is a study of blood T cell repertoires in COVID-19. About the research overall: Sites in the United States, Italy and Spain provided acute and convalescent COVID-19 samples. T cells, B-cell-depleted T cells, or PBMCs supplied cDNA or gDNA.

Original processing methods: Cell counts per sample came from amplifying reference gene primers. Profiling relied on immunoSEQ multiplex PCR, and the TCRdb table lists in-frame clones only, not all of them. Clone size and the V and J calls come from that table; the DNA yielded D and trimming. Among 150,000 to 200,000 clones listed, 70% to 85% were seen once. This TCR was recovered from a woman aged 80 or over with acute or convalescent COVID-19. Source material: peripheral blood. V is TRBV7-2 and J is TRBJ2-5; D gene ambiguous. The CDR3 region has the DNA TGTGCCAGCAGCTATAACCAAGAGACCCAGTACTTC. It specifies CASSYNQETQYF.